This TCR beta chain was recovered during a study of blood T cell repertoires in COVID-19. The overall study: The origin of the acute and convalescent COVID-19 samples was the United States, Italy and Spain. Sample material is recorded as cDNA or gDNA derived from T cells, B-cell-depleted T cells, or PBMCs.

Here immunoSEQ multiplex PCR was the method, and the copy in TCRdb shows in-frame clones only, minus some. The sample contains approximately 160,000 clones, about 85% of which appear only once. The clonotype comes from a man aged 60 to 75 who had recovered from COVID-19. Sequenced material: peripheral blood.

CDR3 coding DNA: TGTGCCAGCAGCTTGGGACAGGGCACAGGGAACACTGAAGCTTTCTTT. This sequence encodes CASSLGQGTGNTEAFF. This chain joins TRBV11-3 and TRBJ1-1; 9 bases align to TRBD1. Germline V gene lookup returns CDR1 SGHNT and CDR2 YENEEA. The length of the CDR3 is 16 residues. J lost 1 base, V lost 3 bases, and 6 bases had no gene match.